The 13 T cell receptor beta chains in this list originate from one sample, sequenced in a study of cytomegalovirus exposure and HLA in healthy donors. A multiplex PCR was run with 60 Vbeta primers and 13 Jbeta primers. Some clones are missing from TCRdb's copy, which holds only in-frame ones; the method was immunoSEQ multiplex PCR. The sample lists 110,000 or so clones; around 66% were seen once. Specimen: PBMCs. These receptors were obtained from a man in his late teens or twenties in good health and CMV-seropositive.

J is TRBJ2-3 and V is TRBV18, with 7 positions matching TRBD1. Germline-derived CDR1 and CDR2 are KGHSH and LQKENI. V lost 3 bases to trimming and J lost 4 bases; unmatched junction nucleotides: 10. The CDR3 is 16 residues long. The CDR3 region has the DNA TGTGCCAGCTCACCCAGCAACAGGGGAGTAGCAGATACGCAGTATTTT. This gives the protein CASSPSNRGVADTQYF.

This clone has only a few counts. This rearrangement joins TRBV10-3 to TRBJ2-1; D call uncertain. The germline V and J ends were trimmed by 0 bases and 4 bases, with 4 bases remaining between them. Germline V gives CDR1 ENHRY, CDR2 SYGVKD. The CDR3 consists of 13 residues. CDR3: CAISESPYNEQFF. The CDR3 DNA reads TGTGCCATCAGTGAGTCCCCTTACAATGAGCAGTTCTTC.

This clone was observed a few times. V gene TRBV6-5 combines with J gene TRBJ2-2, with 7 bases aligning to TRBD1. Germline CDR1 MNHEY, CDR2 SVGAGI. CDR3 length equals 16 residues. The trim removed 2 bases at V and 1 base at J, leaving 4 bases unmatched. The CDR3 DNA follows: TGTGCCAGCAGTTACACACCAGGGGGGAACACCGGGGAGCTGTTTTTT. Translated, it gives CASSYTPGGNTGELFF.

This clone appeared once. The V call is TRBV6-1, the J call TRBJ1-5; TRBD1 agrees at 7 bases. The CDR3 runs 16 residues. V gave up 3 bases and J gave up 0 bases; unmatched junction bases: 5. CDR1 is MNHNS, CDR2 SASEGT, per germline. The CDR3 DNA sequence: TGTGCCAGCAGTGAGAGGACAGGTTATAGCAATCAGCCCCAGCATTTT. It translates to CASSERTGYSNQPQHF.

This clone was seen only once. In DNA, the CDR3 is TGCGCCAGCAGCCCCGGGACAGCCTCATACGAGCAGTACTTC. As protein: CASSPGTASYEQYF. The chain is built from TRBV5-1 and TRBJ2-7; 7 nucleotides agree with TRBD1. CDR3 size: 14 residues. Germline CDR1 reads SGHRS; CDR2 reads YFSETQ. V shed 4 bases and J 4 bases; nucleotides not matched to a gene: 8.

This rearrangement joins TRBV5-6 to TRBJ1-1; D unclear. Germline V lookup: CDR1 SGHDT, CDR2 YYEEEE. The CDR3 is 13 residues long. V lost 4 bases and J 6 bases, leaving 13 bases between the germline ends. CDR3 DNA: TGTGCCAGCAGCGGCGGACTTAGTCCTGAAGCTTTCTTT. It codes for CASSGGLSPEAFF.

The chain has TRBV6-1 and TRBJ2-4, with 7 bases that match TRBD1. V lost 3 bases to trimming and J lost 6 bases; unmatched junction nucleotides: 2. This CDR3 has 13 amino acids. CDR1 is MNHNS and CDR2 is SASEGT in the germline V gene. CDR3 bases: TGTGCCAGCAGTGACCGACAGGGAAACATTCAGTACTTC. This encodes CASSDRQGNIQYF.

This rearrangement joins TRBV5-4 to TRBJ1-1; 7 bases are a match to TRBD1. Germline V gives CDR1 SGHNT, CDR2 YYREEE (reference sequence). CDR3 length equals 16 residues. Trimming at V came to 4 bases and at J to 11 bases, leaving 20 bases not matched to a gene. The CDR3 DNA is TGTGCCAGCAGCCCTTCTACCGGGACAGTTTTGAAGTACGCTTTCTTT. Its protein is CASSPSTGTVLKYAFF.

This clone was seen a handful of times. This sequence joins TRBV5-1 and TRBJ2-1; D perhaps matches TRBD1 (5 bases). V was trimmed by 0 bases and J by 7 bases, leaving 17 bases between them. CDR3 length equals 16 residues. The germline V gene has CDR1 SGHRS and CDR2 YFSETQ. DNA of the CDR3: TGCGCCAGCAGCTTGGGGGCCGGCAGGGTAGGAAATGAGCAGTTCTTC. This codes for CASSLGAGRVGNEQFF.

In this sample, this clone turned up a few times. The CDR3 region is CASSLVAVNEKLFF. The CDR3 nucleotides read TGCGCCAGCAGCTTGGTGGCGGTAAATGAAAAACTGTTTTTT. The chain couples TRBV5-1 to TRBJ1-4; D call uncertain. The CDR3 length is 14 residues. Germline V gene lookup returns CDR1 SGHRS and CDR2 YFSETQ. Trimming left V 0 bases short and J 5 bases short, with 8 bases between. The full variable domain, its missing parts supplied by reference TRBV5-1 and TRBJ1-4, is KAGVTQTPRYLIKTRGQQVTLSCSPISGHRSVSWYQQTPGQGLQFLFEYFSETQRNKGNFPGRFSGRQFSNSRSEMNVSTLELGDSALYLCASSLVAVNEKLFFGSGTQLSVL.

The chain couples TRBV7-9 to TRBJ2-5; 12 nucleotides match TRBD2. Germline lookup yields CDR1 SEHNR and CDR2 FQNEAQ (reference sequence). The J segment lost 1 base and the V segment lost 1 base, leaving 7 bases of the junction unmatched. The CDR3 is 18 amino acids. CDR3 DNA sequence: TGTGCCAGCAGCTTAGGGACTAGCGGGGACTTGTTCCAAGAGACCCAGTACTTC. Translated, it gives CASSLGTSGDLFQETQYF.

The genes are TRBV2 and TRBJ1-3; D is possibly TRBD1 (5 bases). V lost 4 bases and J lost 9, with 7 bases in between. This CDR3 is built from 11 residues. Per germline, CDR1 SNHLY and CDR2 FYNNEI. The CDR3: CASSVGGTIYF. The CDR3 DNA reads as TGTGCCAGCAGTGTCGGGGGCACCATATATTTT. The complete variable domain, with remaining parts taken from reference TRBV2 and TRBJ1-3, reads EPEVTQTPSHQVTQMGQEVILRCVPISNHLYFYWYRQILGQKVEFLVSFYNNEISEKSEIFDDQFSVERPDGSNFTLKIRSTKLEDSAMYFCASSVGGTIYFGEGSWLTVV.

The CDR3: CASSLVTIGGTEAFF. CDR3 coding DNA: TGCGCCAGCAGCTTGGTGACGATCGGGGGCACTGAAGCTTTCTTT. The chain uses TRBV5-1 and TRBJ1-1; weak D call: TRBD1 (5 bases). V shed 0 bases and J shed 4 bases, with 13 bases lying between them. Per germline, CDR1 SGHRS and CDR2 YFSETQ. CDR3 size: 15 residues.